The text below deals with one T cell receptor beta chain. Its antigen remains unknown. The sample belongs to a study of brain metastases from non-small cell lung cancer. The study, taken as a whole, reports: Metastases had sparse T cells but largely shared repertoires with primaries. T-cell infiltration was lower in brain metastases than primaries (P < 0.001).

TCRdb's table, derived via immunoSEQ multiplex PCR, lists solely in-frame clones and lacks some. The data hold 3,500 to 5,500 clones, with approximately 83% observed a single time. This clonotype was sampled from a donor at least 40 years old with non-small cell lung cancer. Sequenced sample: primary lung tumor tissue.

The CDR3 loop reads CASSLDNRGTEAFF. The CDR3, as DNA: TGTGCCAGCAGCTTAGATAACAGGGGCACTGAAGCTTTCTTT. The V gene is TRBV7-2, the J gene TRBJ1-1, with 7 bases lining up with TRBD1. The CDR3 loop spans 14 amino acids. V dropped 1 base and J dropped 4; count of bases not matched to a gene: 3. Germline V lookup: CDR1 SGHTA, CDR2 FQGNSA.